A selection of T cell receptor beta chains follows, all from one sample in a study of radiotherapy plus CTLA-4 blockade in lung cancer. TCRdb keeps only in-frame clones here, not all; method: immunoSEQ multiplex PCR. Seen here are approximately 47,000 clones, around four fifths observed once, and the top ten hold more than 3%. The material was peripheral blood, obtained from a patient treated with radiotherapy plus ipilimumab. The receptors derive from a human donor with non-small cell lung cancer who had stable disease on radiotherapy plus ipilimumab. The CDR3 runs from the conserved cysteine through the conserved F or W. A D gene is named only where the DNA matches it firmly. Expanded clones are given a class, and other clones once, few, many or no size at all.

>TRBV11-2|TRBJ2-2|TRBD1|-
CASRRGQGGAGELFF
>TRBV28|TRBJ2-7|-|-
CASSSSGLRYEQYF
>TRBV27|TRBJ1-5|-|few
CASSYQGLNQPQHF
>TRBV9|TRBJ2-5|TRBD1|-
CASSVTGGSETQYF
>TRBV11-3|TRBJ2-7|-|-
CASSLGAGSNEQYF
>TRBV4-2|TRBJ1-5|-|-
CASSRGNQPQHF
>TRBV28|TRBJ1-1|-|-
CASSPSDTEAFF
>TRBV7-2|TRBJ2-1|-|-
CASSLTISYNEQFF
>TRBV7-2|TRBJ2-3|TRBD2|-
CASSFRGALAGADTQYF
>TRBV9|TRBJ2-5|-|-
CASSVRGETQYF
>TRBV10-3|TRBJ1-2|-|-
CAISESKTASNYGYTF
>TRBV2|TRBJ2-3|TRBD2|-
CASSELTIAGGSTDTQYF
>TRBV7-6|TRBJ2-7|TRBD1|once
CASSPGGRSRQGASYEQYF
>TRBV29-1|TRBJ1-1|TRBD1|-
CSVTGQGNTEAFF
>TRBV6-5|TRBJ2-7|TRBD1|-
CASSQTGFYEQYF
>TRBV5-8|TRBJ1-1|-|-
CASSPPSSWRGNTEAFF
>TRBV30|TRBJ2-3|TRBD1|-
CAWGLGGVTDTQYF
>TRBV9|TRBJ1-2|-|few
CASLGLKGANYGYTF
>TRBV7-8|TRBJ2-5|TRBD1|-
CASSNSAGTDNQYF
>TRBV6-5|-|TRBD1|-
CASSSRTGGEQYF
>TRBV4-3|TRBJ2-5|-|-
CASSQNAARRETQYF
>TRBV19|TRBJ2-7|TRBD1|-
CATSDRVHEQYF
>TRBV6-1|TRBJ1-5|-|few
CASSGQPNQPQHF
>TRBV5-3|TRBJ2-1|TRBD2|-
CAGRLKREYDEQFF
>TRBV4-3|TRBJ1-1|TRBD1|-
CASSPRQGTLNTEAFF
>TRBV28|TRBJ2-7|-|-
CASSPDRWGIGPTYEQYF
>TRBV7-3|TRBJ2-7|-|-
CASSFGPPLGREQYF
>TRBV7-2|TRBJ2-1|TRBD2|-
CASSLGLAGVNEQFF
>TRBV28|TRBJ1-1|-|-
CASRVPWTTGDTEAFF
>TRBV6-5|TRBJ2-3|-|-
CASRKSGTSPDTQYF
>TRBV5-1|TRBJ2-3|TRBD2|-
CASSLRLAGVIDTQYF
>TRBV5-1|TRBJ2-5|TRBD1|-
CASSSQGAETQYF
>TRBV30|TRBJ1-3|-|-
CAWSVLRRAGELPYSGNTIYF
>TRBV27|TRBJ2-7|TRBD2|-
CASSPSGSLYEQYF
>TRBV5-4|TRBJ2-2|TRBD1|-
CASSLPPGQGANTGELFF
>TRBV7-3|TRBJ2-2|-|once
CASSPSGRHTGELFF
>TRBV2|TRBJ2-5|TRBD1|-
CASSPLGQGLGTQYF
>TRBV6-1|TRBJ2-3|TRBD2|once
CASRLALTDTQYF
>TRBV7-2|TRBJ1-3|-|-
CASSLTGSGNTIYF
>TRBV18|TRBJ1-4|-|-
CASSTVRATNEKLFF
>TRBV27|TRBJ2-7|TRBD2|-
CASSLGSGIFYEQYF
>TRBV15|TRBJ1-5|-|few
CATSSSAHRGASNQPQHF
>TRBV5-1|TRBJ2-7|TRBD1|-
CASSLGGRGPYYEQYF
>TRBV7-9|TRBJ1-4|TRBD1|-
CASSAHILTQGGYEKLFF
>TRBV4-2|TRBJ2-3|-|few
CASSQVRGDTQYF
>TRBV5-4|TRBJ1-5|-|-
CASSLDGHSNQPQHF
>TRBV6-1|TRBJ1-4|-|-
CASSPVQGNEKLFF
>TRBV7-2|TRBJ1-1|-|-
CASSPRQRGGEAFF
>TRBV11-2|TRBJ1-3|-|-
CASSTTFSGNTIYF
>TRBV11-2|TRBJ1-2|TRBD1|-
CASSFTGTGGAGNYGYTF
>TRBV7-9|TRBJ2-7|-|-
CASSPGVPSYEQYF